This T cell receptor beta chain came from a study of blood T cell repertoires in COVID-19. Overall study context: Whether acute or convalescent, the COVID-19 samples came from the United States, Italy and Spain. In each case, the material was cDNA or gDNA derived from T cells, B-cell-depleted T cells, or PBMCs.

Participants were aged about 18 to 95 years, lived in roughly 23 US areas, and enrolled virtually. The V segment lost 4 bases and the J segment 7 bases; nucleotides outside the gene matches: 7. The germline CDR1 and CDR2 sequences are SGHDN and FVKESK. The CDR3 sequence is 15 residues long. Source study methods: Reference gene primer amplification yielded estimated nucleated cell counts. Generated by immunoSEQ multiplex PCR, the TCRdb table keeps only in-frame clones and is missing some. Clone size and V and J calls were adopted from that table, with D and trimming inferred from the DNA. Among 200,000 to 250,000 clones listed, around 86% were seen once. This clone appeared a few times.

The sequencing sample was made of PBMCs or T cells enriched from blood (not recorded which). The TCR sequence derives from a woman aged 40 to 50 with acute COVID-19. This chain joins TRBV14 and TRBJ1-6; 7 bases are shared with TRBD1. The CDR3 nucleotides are TGTGCCAGCAGCCGAGGGGGCCTATTCAATTCACCCCTCCACTTT. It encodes CASSRGGLFNSPLHF.